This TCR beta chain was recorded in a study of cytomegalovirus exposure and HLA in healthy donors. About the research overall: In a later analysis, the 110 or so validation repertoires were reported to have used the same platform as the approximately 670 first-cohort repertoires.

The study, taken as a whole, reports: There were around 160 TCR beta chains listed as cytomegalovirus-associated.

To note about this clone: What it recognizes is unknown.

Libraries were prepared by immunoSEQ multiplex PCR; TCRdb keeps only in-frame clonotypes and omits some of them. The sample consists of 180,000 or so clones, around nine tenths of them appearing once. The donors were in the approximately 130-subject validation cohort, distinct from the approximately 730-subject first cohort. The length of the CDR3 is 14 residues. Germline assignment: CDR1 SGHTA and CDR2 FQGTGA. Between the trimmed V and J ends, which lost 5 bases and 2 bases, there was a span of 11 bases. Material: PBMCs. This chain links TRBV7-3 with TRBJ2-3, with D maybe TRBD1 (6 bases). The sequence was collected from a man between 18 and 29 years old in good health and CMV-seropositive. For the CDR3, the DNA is TGTGCCAGCAGCCCCCGGGACACCACAGATACGCAGTATTTT. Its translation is CASSPRDTTDTQYF.